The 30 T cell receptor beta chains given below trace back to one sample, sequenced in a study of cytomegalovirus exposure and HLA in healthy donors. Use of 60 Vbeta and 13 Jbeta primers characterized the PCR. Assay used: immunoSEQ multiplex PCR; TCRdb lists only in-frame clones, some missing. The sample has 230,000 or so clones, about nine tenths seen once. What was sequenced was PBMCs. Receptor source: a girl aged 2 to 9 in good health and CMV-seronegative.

This chain's CDR3 is CASSIGLGVAGDGNTGELFF. The DNA for the CDR3 is TGTGCCAGTAGTATCGGATTGGGAGTTGCGGGGGACGGAAACACCGGGGAGCTGTTTTTT. The V gene is TRBV19, the J gene TRBJ2-2; 7 bases are shared with TRBD2. V trimming: 3 bases; J trimming: 2 bases; junction bases outside the gene matches: 18. This CDR3 region has 20 residues. Germline V lookup: CDR1 LNHDA, CDR2 SQIVND (reference sequence). The variable domain in full, completed from reference TRBV19 and TRBJ2-2, reads DGGITQSPKYLFRKEGQNVTLSCEQNLNHDAMYWYRQDPGQGLRLIYYSQIVNDFQKGDIAEGYSVSREKKESFPLTVTSAQKNPTAFYLCASSIGLGVAGDGNTGELFFGEGSRLTVL.

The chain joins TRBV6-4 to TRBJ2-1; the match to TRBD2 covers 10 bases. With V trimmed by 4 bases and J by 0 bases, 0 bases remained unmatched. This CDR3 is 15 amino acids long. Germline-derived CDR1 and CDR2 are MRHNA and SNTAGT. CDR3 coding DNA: TGTGCCAGCAGTGCTAGCGGGAGCTCCTACAATGAGCAGTTCTTC. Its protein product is CASSASGSSYNEQFF.

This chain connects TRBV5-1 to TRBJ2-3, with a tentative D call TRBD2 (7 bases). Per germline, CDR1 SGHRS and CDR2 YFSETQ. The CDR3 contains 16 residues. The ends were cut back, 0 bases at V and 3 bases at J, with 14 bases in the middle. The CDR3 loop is CASSLEFGGHTDTQYF. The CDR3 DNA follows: TGCGCCAGCAGCTTGGAGTTCGGGGGGCATACAGATACGCAGTATTTT.

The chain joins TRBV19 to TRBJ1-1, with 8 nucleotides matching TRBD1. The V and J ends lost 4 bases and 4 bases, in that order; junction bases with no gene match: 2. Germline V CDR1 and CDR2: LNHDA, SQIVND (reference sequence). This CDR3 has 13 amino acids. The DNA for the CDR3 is TGTGCCAGTAGTACCGGACAGGGCACTGAAGCTTTCTTT. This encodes CASSTGQGTEAFF.

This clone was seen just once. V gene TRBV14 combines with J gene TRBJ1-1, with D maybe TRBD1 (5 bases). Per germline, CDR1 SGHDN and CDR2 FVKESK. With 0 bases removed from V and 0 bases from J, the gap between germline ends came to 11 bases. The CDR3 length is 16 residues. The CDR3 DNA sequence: TGTGCCAGCAGCCAAGATGACAGAAGAATGAACACTGAAGCTTTCTTT. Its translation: CASSQDDRRMNTEAFF.

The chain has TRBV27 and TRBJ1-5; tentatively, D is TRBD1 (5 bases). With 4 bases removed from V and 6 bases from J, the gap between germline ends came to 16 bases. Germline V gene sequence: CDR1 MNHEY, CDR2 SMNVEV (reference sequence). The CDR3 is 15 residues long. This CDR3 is CASSSQGRGGQPQHF. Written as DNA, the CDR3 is TGTGCCAGCAGTTCCCAGGGTCGGGGAGGTCAGCCCCAGCATTTT.

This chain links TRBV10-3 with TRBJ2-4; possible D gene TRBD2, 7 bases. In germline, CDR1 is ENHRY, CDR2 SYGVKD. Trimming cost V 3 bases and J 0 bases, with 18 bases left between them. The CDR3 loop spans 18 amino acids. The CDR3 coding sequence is TGTGCCATCAGTGATGGGGTGGGGGGGCTATTAGCCAAAAACATTCAGTACTTC. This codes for CAISDGVGGLLAKNIQYF.

CDR3 DNA sequence: TGTGCCAGCAGTCAGGGGGAGCTAGCGGGGCCTACAGATACGCAGTATTTT. As protein: CASSQGELAGPTDTQYF. This chain joins TRBV2 and TRBJ2-3, with 9 bases matching TRBD2. The CDR3 spans 17 residues. The germline V gene encodes CDR1 SNHLY and CDR2 FYNNEI. The V gene end was trimmed by 5 bases and the J gene end by 3 bases; junction bases not matched to a gene: 12.

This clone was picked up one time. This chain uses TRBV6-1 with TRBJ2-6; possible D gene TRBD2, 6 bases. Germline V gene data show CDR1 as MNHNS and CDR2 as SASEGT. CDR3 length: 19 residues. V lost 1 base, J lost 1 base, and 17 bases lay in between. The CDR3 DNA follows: TGTGCCAGCAGTGAAGACGGTGCGGAGGGTTGGTCTGGGGCCAACGTCCTGACTTTC. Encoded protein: CASSEDGAEGWSGANVLTF.

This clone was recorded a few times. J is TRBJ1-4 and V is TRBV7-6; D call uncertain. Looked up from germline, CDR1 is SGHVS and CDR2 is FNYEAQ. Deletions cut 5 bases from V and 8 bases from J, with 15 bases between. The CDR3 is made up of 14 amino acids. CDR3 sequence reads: CASSIGILEEKLFF. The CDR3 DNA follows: TGTGCCAGCAGCATCGGGATCCTGGAGGAAAAACTGTTTTTT.

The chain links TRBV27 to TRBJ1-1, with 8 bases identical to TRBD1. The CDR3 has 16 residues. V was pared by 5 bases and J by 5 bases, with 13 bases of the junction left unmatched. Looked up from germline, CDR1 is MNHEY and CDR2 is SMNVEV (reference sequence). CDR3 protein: CASSLMAAQGGTEAFF. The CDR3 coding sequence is TGTGCCAGCAGTCTTATGGCGGCACAGGGGGGAACTGAAGCTTTCTTT.

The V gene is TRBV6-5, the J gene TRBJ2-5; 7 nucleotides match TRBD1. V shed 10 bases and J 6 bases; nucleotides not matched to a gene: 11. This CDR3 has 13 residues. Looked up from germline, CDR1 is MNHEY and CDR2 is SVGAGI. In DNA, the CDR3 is TGTGCCACGACGACAGGGCTGATGAAGACCCAGTACTTC. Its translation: CATTTGLMKTQYF.

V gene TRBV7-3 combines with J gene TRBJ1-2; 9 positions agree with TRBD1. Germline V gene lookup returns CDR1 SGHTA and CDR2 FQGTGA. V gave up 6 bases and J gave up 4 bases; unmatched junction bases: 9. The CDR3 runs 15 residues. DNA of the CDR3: TGTGCCAGCAGTCTAACAGGGGGCGACGTCTATGGCTACACCTTC. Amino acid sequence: CASSLTGGDVYGYTF.

The DNA of the CDR3 is TGTGCCAGCAGCTTATCGGGACAGGGGGCGAGGCCCCAGCATTTT. It encodes CASSLSGQGARPQHF. The chain links TRBV7-8 to TRBJ1-5; 12 nucleotides agree with TRBD1. CDR1 is SGHVS, CDR2 FQNEAQ, per germline. The CDR3 loop spans 15 amino acids. The V and J ends lost 2 bases and 9 bases, in that order; junction bases with no gene match: 5.

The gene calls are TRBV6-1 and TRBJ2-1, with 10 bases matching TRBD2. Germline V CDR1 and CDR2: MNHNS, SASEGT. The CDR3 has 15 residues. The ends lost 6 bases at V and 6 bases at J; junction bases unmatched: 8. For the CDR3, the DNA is TGTGCCAGCAGCCTAACTAGCGGGGTGGTCAATGAGCAGTTCTTC. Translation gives CASSLTSGVVNEQFF.

As DNA, the CDR3 is TGTGCCAGCAGGTCCCTACGAACAGGGTTAGGCTACACCTTC. Amino acid sequence: CASRSLRTGLGYTF. V and J are TRBV28 and TRBJ1-2, with a possible D match to TRBD1 (6 bases). The V end was cut by 6 bases, the J end by 8 bases, with 19 bases between. This CDR3 has 14 residues. Germline CDR1 is MDHEN and CDR2 is SYDVKM.

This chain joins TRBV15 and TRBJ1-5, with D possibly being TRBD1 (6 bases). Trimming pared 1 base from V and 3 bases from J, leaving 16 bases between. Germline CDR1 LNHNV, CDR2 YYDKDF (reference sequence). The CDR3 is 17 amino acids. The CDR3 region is CATSRGWGGANNQPQHF. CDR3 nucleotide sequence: TGTGCCACCAGCAGAGGATGGGGGGGGGCAAACAATCAGCCCCAGCATTTT.

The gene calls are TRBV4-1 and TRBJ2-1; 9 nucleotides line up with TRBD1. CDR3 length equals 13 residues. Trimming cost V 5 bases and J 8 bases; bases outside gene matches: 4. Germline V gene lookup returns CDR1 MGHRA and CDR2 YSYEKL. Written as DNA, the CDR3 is TGCGCCAGCAGCTCGGGACAGGGCGATGAGCAGTTCTTC. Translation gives CASSSGQGDEQFF.

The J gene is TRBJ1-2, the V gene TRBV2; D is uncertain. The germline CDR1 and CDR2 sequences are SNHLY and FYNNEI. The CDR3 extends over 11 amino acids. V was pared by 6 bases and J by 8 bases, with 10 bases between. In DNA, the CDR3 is TGTGCCAGCAGCGATTACAAGGGCTACACCTTC. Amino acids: CASSDYKGYTF.

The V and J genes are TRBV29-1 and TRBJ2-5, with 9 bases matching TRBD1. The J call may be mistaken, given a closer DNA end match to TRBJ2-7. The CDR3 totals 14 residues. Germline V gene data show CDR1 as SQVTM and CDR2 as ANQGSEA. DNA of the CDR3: TGCAGCGTTGTTGGGACAGGGAACTCCTACGAGCAGTACTTC. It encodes CSVVGTGNSYEQYF.

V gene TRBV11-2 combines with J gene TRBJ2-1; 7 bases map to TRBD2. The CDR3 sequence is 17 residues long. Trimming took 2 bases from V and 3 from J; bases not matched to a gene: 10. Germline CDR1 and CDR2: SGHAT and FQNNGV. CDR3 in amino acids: CASSLRRALADYNEQFF. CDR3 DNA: TGTGCCAGCAGCTTACGGCGGGCGCTAGCGGACTACAATGAGCAGTTCTTC.

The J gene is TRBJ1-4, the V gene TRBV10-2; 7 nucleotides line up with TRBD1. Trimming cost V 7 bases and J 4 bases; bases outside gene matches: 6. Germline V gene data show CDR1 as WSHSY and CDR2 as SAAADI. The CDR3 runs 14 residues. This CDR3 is CASTRDRLNEKLFF. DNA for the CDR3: TGCGCCAGCACTAGGGACAGACTTAATGAAAAACTGTTTTTT.

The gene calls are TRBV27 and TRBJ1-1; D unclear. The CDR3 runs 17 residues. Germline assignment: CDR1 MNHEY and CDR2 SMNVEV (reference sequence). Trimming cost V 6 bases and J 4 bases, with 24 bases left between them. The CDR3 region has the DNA TGTGCCAGCAGCCACGAGTGGAGCACCGCGGGTGGCACTGAAGCTTTCTTT. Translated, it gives CASSHEWSTAGGTEAFF.

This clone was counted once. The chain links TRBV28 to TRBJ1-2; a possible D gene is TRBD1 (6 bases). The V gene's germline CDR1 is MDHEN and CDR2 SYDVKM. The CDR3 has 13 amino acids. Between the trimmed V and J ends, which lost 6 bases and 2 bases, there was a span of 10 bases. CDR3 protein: CASRPDRNYGYTF. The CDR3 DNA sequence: TGTGCCAGCAGACCCGACAGGAACTATGGCTACACCTTC.

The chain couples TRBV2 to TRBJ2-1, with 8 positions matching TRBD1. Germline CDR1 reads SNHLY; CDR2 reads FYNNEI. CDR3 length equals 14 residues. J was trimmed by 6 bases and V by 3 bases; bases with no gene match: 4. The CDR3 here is CASSEVGQGNEQFF. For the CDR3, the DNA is TGTGCCAGCAGTGAGGTAGGACAGGGCAATGAGCAGTTCTTC.

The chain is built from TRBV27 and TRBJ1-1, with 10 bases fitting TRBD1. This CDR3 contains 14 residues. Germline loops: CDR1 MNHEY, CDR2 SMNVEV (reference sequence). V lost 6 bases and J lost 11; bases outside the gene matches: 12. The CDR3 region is CASRTTGGERWAFF. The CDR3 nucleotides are TGTGCCAGCAGAACGACAGGGGGCGAGCGTTGGGCTTTCTTT.

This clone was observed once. The CDR3 DNA reads TGTGCCAGTGGACAGGGGACCTCCTACGAGCAGTACTTC. It specifies CASGQGTSYEQYF. This sequence joins TRBV27 and TRBJ2-7, with TRBD1 identical over 9 bases. The V gene's germline CDR1 is MNHEY and CDR2 SMNVEV (reference sequence). The V gene end was trimmed by 9 bases and the J gene end by 0 bases; junction bases not matched to a gene: 3. This CDR3 spans 13 amino acids.

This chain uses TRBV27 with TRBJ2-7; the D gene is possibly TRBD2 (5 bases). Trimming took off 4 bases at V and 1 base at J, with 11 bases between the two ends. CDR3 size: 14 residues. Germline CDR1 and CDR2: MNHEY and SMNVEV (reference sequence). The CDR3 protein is CASSSGGRSYEQYF. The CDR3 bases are TGTGCCAGCAGTTCTGGAGGTCGGTCCTACGAGCAGTACTTC.

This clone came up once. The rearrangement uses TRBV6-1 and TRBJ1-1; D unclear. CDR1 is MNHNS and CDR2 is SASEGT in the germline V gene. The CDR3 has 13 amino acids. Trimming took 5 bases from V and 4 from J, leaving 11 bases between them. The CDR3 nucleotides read TGTGCCAGCAGTCCCCCGGGTATCACTGAAGCTTTCTTT. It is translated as CASSPPGITEAFF.

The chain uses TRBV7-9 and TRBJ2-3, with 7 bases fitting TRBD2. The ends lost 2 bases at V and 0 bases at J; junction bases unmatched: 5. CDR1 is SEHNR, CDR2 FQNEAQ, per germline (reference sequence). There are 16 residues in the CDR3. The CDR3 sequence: CASSLWPSGSTDTQYF. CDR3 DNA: TGTGCCAGCAGCTTATGGCCTAGCGGAAGCACAGATACGCAGTATTTT.